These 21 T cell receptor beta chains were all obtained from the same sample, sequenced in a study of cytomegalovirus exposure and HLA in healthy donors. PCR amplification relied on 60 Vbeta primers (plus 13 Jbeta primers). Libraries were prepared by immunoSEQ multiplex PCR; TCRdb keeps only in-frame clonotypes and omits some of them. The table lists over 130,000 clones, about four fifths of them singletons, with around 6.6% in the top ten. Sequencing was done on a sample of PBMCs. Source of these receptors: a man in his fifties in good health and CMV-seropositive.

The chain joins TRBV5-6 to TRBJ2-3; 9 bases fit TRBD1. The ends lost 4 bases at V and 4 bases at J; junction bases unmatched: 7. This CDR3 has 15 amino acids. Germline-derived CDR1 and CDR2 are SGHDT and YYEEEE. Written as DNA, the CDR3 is TGTGCCAGCAGCAAAGGACAGGGGAACCCAGATACGCAGTATTTT. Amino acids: CASSKGQGNPDTQYF.

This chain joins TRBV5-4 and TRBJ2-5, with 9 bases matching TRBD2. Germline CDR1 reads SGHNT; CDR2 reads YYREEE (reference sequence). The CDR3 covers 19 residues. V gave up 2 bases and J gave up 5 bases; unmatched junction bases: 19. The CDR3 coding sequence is TGTGCCAGCAGCTTTCCGGGACTAGCCACCTCCTTTGGCGGGGAGACCCAGTACTTC. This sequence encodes CASSFPGLATSFGGETQYF.

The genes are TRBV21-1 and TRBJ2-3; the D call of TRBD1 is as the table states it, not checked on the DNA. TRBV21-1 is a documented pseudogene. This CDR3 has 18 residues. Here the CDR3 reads CASSKIPRDRGPWEAQYF. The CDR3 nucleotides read TGTGCCAGCAGCAAAATCCCCCGGGACAGGGGTCCTTGGGAGGCGCAGTATTTT.

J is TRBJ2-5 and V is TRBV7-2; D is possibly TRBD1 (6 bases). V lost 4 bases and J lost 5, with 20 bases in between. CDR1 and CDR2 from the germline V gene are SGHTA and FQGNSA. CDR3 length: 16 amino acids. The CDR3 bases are TGTGCCAGCAGCTGGGCCGGGACAAAACTCACGGAGACCCAGTACTTC. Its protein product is CASSWAGTKLTETQYF.

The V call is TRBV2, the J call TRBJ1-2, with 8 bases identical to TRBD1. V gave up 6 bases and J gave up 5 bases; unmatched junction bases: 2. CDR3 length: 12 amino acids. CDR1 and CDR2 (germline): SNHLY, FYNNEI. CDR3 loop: CASRDRAYGYTF. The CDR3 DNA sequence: TGTGCCAGCAGGGACAGGGCGTATGGCTACACCTTC. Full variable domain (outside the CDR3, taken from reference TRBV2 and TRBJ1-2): EPEVTQTPSHQVTQMGQEVILRCVPISNHLYFYWYRQILGQKVEFLVSFYNNEISEKSEIFDDQFSVERPDGSNFTLKIRSTKLEDSAMYFCASRDRAYGYTFGSGTRLTVV.

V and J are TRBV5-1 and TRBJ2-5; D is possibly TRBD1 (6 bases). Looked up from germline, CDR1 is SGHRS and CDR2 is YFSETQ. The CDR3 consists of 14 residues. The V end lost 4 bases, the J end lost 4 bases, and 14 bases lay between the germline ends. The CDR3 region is CASSPGQYPETQYF. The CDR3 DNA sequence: TGCGCCAGCAGCCCCGGACAGTATCCAGAGACCCAGTACTTC.

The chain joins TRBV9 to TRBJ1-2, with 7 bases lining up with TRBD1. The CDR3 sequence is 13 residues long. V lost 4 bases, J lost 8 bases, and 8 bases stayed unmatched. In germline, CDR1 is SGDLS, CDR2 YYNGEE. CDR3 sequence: CASSKGTAVGYTF. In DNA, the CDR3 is TGTGCCAGCAGCAAGGGGACAGCCGTAGGCTACACCTTC.

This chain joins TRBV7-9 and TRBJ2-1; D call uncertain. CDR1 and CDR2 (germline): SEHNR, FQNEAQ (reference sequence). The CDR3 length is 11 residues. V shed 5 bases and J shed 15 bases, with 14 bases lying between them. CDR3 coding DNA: TGTGCCAGCAGCCGAACAGTTTTACCGTTCTTC. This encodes CASSRTVLPFF.

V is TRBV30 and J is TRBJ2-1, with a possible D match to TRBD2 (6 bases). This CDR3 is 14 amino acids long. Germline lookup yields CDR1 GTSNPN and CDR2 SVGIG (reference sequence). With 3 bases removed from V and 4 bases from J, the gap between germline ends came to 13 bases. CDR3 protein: CAWSDGRSYNEQFF. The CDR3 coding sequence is TGTGCCTGGAGCGATGGGAGGAGTTACAATGAGCAGTTCTTC.

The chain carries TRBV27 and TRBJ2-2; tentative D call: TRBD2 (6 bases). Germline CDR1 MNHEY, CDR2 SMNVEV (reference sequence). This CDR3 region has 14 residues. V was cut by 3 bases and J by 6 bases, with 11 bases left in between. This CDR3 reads CASSFLGRPGELFF. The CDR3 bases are TGTGCCAGCAGTTTCCTGGGGAGGCCCGGGGAGCTGTTTTTT.

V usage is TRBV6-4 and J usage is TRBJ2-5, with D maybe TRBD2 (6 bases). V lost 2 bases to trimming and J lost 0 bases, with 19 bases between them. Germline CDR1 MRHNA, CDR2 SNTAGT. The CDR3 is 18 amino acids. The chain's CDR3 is CASSDRRSPLAYQETQYF. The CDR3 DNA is TGTGCCAGCAGTGACCGCCGATCCCCGCTAGCGTACCAAGAGACCCAGTACTTC.

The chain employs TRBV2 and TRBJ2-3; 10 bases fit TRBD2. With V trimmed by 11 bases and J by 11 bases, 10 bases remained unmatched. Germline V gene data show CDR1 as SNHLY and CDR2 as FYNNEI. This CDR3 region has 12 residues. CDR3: CAASGRVRRQYF. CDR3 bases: TGTGCCGCCAGCGGGAGGGTTAGGAGGCAGTATTTT.

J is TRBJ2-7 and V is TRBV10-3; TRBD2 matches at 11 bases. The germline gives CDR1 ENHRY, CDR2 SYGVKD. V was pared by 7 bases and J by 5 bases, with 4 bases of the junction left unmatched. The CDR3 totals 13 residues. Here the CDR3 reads CAINSGRADEQYF. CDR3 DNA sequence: TGTGCCATCAATAGCGGGAGGGCCGACGAGCAGTACTTC.

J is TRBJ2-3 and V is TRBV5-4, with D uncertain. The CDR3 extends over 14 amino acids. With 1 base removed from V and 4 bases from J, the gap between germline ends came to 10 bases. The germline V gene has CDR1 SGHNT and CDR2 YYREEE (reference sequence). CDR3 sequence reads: CASSLTAGSDTQYF. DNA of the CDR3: TGTGCCAGCAGCTTGACAGCAGGCTCAGATACGCAGTATTTT.

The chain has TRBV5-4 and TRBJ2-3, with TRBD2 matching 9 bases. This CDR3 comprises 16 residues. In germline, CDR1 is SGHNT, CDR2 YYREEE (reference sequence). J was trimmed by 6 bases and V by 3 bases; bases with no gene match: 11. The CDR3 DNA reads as TGTGCCAGCAGCTATAGCGGGAGAGGGAAGGGGGATACGCAGTATTTT. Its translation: CASSYSGRGKGDTQYF.

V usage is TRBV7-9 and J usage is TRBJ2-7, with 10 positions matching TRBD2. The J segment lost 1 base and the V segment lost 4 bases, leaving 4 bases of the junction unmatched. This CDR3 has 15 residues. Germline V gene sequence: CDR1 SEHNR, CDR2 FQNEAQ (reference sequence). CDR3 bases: TGTGCCAGCAGCTATATAGCGGGAGGTTCCTACGAGCAGTACTTC. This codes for CASSYIAGGSYEQYF. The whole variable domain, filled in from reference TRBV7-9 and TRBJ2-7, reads DTGVSQNPRHKITKRGQNVTFRCDPISEHNRLYWYRQTLGQGPEFLTYFQNEAQLEKSRLLSDRFSAERPKGSFSTLEIQRTEQGDSAMYLCASSYIAGGSYEQYFGPGTRLTVT.

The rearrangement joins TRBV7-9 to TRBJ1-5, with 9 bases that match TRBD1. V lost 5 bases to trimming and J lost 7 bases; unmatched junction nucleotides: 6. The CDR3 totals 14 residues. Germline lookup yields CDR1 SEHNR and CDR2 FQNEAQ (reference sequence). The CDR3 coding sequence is TGTGCCAGCAGCGACGACAGGGGGGTCCAGCCCCAGCATTTT. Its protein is CASSDDRGVQPQHF.

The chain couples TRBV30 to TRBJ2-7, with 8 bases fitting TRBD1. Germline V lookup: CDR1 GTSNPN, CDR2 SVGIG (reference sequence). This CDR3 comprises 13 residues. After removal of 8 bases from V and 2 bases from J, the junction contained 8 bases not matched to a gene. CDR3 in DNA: TGTGCCATGGGGACAGGAGTTGCCTACGAGCAGTACTTC. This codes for CAMGTGVAYEQYF.

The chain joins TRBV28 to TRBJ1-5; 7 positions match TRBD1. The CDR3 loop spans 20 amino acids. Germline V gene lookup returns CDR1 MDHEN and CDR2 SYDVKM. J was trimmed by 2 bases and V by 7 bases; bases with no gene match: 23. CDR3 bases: TGTGCCAGCACCTTTCTAGAGGGGGCGCGAGGGAGAATTCGCAATCAGCCCCAGCATTTT. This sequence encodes CASTFLEGARGRIRNQPQHF.

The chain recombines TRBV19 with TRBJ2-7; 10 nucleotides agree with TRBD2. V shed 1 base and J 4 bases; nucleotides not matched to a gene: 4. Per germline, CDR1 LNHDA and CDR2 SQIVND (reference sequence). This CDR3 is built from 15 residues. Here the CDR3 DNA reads TGTGCCAGTAGTATAGGACTAGCGGGTCTTTACGAGCAGTACTTC. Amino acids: CASSIGLAGLYEQYF.

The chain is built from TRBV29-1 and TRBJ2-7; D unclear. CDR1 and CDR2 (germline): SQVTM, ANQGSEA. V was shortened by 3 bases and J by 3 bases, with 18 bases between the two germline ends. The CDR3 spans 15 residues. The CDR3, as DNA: TGCAGCGTTGAGGCCCGAGCTCACGGGTACTACGAGCAGTACTTC. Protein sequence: CSVEARAHGYYEQYF.